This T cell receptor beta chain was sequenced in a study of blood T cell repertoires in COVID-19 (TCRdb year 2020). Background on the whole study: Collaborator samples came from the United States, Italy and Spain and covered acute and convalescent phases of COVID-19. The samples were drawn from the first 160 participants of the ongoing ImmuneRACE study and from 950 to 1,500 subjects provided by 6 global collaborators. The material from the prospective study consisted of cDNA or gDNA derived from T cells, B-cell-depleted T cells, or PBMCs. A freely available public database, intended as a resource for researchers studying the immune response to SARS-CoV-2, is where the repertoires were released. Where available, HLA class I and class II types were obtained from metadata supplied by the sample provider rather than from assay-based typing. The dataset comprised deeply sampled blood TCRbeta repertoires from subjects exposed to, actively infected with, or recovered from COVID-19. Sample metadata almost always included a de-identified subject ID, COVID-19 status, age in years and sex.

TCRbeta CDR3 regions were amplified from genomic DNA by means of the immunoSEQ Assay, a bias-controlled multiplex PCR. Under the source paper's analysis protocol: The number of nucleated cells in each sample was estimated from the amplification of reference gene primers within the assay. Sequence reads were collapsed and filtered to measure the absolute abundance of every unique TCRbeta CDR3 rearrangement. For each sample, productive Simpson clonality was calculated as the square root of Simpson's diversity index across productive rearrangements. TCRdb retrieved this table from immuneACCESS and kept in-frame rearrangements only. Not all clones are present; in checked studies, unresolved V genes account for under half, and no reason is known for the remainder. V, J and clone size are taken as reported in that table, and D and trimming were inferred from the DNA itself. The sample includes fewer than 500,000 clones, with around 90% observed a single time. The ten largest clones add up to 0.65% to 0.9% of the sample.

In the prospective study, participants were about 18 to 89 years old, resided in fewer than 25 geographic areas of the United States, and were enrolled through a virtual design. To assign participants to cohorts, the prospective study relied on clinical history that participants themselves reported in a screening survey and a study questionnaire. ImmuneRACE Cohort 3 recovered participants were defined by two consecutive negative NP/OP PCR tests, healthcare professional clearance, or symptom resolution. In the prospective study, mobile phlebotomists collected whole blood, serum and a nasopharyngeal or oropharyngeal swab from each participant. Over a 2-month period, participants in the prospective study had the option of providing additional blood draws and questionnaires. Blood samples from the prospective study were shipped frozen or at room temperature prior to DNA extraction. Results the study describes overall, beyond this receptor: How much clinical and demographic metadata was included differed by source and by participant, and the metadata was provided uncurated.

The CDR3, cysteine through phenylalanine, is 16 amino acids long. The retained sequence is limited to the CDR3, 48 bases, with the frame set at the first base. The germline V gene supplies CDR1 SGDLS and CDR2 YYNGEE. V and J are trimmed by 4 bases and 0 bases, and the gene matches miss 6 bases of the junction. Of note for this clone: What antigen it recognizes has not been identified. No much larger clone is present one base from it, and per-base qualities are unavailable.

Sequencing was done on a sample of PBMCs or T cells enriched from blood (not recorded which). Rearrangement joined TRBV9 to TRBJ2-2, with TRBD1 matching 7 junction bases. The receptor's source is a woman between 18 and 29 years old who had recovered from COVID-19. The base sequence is TGTGCCAGCAGCCGTGGACAGGACCCGAACACCGGGGAGCTGTTTTTT. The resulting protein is CASSRGQDPNTGELFF.